What follows are 6 T cell receptor beta chains derived from one specimen sequenced in a study of T cells after somatic rescue of genetic block. Produced via immunoSEQ multiplex PCR; TCRdb's table is partial and in-frame only. The table lists 80,000 to 90,000 clones, more than 80% of them singletons, with roughly 1.5% in the top ten. Sequenced input: peripheral blood mononuclear cells (PBMCs). Every receptor here comes from a woman aged 18 to 35.

V is TRBV28 and J is TRBJ2-5; 7 positions match TRBD1. Germline CDR1 reads MDHEN; CDR2 reads SYDVKM. V was pared by 8 bases and J by 9 bases, with 3 bases of the junction left unmatched. There are 10 residues in the CDR3. The DNA of the CDR3 is TGTGCCAGCCGTCAGGGGGCCCAGTACTTC. Translating gives CASRQGAQYF.

The chain carries TRBV5-1 and TRBJ2-4; 10 bases line up with TRBD1. Germline V CDR1 and CDR2: SGHRS, YFSETQ. The V segment lost 3 bases and the J segment 6 bases; nucleotides outside the gene matches: 3. The CDR3 is made up of 14 amino acids. As DNA, the CDR3 is TGCGCCAGCAGCTGGGACAGGGGAGGAAACATTCAGTACTTC. Encoded protein: CASSWDRGGNIQYF.

This chain links TRBV5-6 with TRBJ2-7; possibly TRBD1 for D (5 bases). The CDR3 is 13 amino acids. CDR1 SGHDT and CDR2 YYEEEE come from the germline V gene. V lost 4 bases to trimming and J lost 4 bases, with 12 bases between them. CDR3 protein: CASSRRASYEQYF. Written as DNA, the CDR3 is TGTGCCAGCAGCCGCAGGGCGTCGTACGAGCAGTACTTC.

V and J are TRBV2 and TRBJ2-7, with D unresolved. The CDR3 runs to 10 residues. V was shortened by 6 bases and J by 9 bases, with 9 bases between the two germline ends. Per the germline V gene, CDR1 is SNHLY and CDR2 is FYNNEI. The CDR3 reads CASRGPGQYF. The CDR3 DNA follows: TGTGCCAGCAGAGGACCCGGGCAGTACTTC.

This chain uses TRBV7-2 with TRBJ2-5; D may correspond to TRBD1 or TRBD2 (5 bases each). The germline CDR1 and CDR2 sequences are SGHTA and FQGNSA. This CDR3 region has 14 residues. Trimming stripped 5 bases from V and 1 base from J, with 11 bases between. CDR3 sequence: CASSVGTLQETQYF. CDR3 DNA sequence: TGTGCCAGCAGCGTCGGGACCCTCCAAGAGACCCAGTACTTC.

The chain uses TRBV27 and TRBJ1-1, with D maybe TRBD1 (6 bases). The CDR3 contains 13 residues. Germline V gene sequence: CDR1 MNHEY, CDR2 SMNVEV (reference sequence). V dropped 8 bases and J dropped 4 bases, with 14 bases sitting between them. DNA of the CDR3: TGTGCCAGCGCACAGGGAGGACGCACTGAAGCTTTCTTT. Its protein product is CASAQGGRTEAFF.